This T cell receptor beta chain was recovered during a study of T-cell reconstitution after alpha-beta-depleted transplantation in children (dated by TCRdb to about 2016). Regarding the research as a whole: The study quantitatively tracked T-cell immune reconstitution after TCRalphabeta/CD19-depleted allogeneic hematopoietic cell transplantation in children using TCR repertoire profiling.

Library construction relied on PCR. Data came from an Illumina HiSeq 2500. To normalize quantification of the TCRbeta repertoire, the TCR libraries were built with molecular barcoding that relied on unique molecular identifiers. The raw public data were reprocessed by TCRdb itself: fastp quality trimming at Q25, MiXCR clonotype calling, in-frame beta chains only. Each entry is one CDR3 protein sequence, shown with its most common DNA and genes. This sample holds 75,000 to 100,000 distinct CDR3 sequences; 7% to 10% were observed only once. The ten largest clonotypes hold roughly 7% of the sample. Via the germline V gene, CDR1 is SGDLS and CDR2 YYNGEE. V loses 2 bases of germline sequence and J loses 1 base, and the interval between the two ends is 7 bases. Reading from cysteine to phenylalanine, the CDR3 counts 14 amino acids. The only DNA kept is the CDR3, 42 bases in frame from the first base. In this sample, this clonotype turned up many times. Its antigen specificity is not known. Qualities for individual bases were not recorded, and no much larger clone is one base off.

The TCR originated in a human donor who donated a stem cell graft to a child with congenital amegakaryocytic thrombocytopenia. The source material was PBMCs from the stem cell graft donor, sampled from the stem cell graft. Here the chain combines TRBV9 and TRBJ1-3, with no confidently assigned D gene. Here the CDR3 is given as CASSVTESGNTIYF. The base sequence is TGTGCCAGCAGCGTTACGGAATCTGGAAACACCATATATTTT.